The clone carrying this T cell receptor beta chain was recorded at least ten times. Between the trimmed V and J ends, which lost 3 bases and 5 bases, there was a span of 23 bases. Germline values: CDR1 MDHEN, CDR2 SYDVKM. The CDR3 runs to 18 residues. TCRdb reanalysed the RACE reads using MiXCR and keeps one entry per CDR3 protein. The sample shows approximately 80,000 distinct CDR3 sequences, 14% of them seen only once. The sample's time point: pre-sensitization, week 0. Stated treatment: therapeutic diphenylcyclopropenone sensitization with weekly scalp DPC. From whole blood left unfractionated, total RNA was extracted. This sample was included in a study of human T cells and chemical hapten exposure. Study-wide context: Sensitization involved placing 2% DPC onto a roughly 2 cm by roughly 2 cm region of upper inner arm skin. Diphenylcyclopropenone doses were given weekly to the scalps of patients across the roughly 25-week study. Small pooled library volume differences mainly caused per-sample TCR yield variation.

The sequence derives from a woman in her fifties or sixties with alopecia areata. Some clones in this sample may be carry-over from other donors' samples. This chain joins TRBV28 and TRBJ2-1; a possible D gene is TRBD1 (7 bases). Specimen: whole blood, collected in connection with sensitization to the hapten diphenylcyclopropenone (DPC). CDR3 nucleotide sequence: TGTGCCAGCAGTTTTTCTTTATCTGGAGGGGGCGGCCACAATGAGCAGTTCTTC. As protein: CASSFSLSGGGGHNEQFF.